One and the same sample provided the 10 T cell receptor beta chains below, sequenced in a study of PD-1 blockade in mismatch repair-deficient tumors. Assay: immunoSEQ multiplex PCR; the TCRdb copy retains only in-frame clones and omits some. The profile shows roughly 49,000 clones, around 77% of them singletons. The starting material was PBMCs, obtained before pembrolizumab treatment. Every receptor here comes from an adult with mismatch repair-deficient cancer.

The gene calls are TRBV25-1 and TRBJ2-7; D not resolved. V was trimmed by 5 bases and J by 0 bases, leaving 11 bases between them. This CDR3 is 14 amino acids long. Germline V gives CDR1 MGHDK, CDR2 SYGVNS. The CDR3 DNA reads as TGTGCCAGCAGTAGGCACAGTAGCTCCTACGAGCAGTACTTC. Its protein product is CASSRHSSSYEQYF.

This clone was seen a single time. The chain combines TRBV7-2 with TRBJ2-7; D is ambiguous. Deletions cut 4 bases from V and 5 bases from J, with 9 bases between. Germline V gene data show CDR1 as SGHTA and CDR2 as FQGNSA. The CDR3 has 12 residues. CDR3 amino acids: CASSYGSDEQYF. The CDR3 DNA sequence: TGTGCCAGCAGCTACGGAAGCGACGAGCAGTACTTC.

This chain uses TRBV16 with TRBJ2-3; possibly TRBD1 or TRBD2 for D (5 bases each). Germline V gene data show CDR1 as KGHSY and CDR2 as FQNENV. V was cut by 1 base and J by 1 base, with 6 bases left in between. The CDR3 consists of 14 residues. The CDR3 DNA sequence: TGTGCCAGCAGCCAATTGGGGGGCACAGATACGCAGTATTTT. Translation gives CASSQLGGTDTQYF.

This chain links TRBV9 with TRBJ1-1; D possibly corresponds to TRBD1 (6 bases). V shed 0 bases and J shed 1 base, with 10 bases lying between them. This CDR3 contains 15 residues. CDR1 SGDLS and CDR2 YYNGEE come from the germline V gene. DNA of the CDR3: TGTGCCAGCAGCGTAGGTTCAGGGGCGAACACTGAAGCTTTCTTT. Translation: CASSVGSGANTEAFF.

The chain joins TRBV4-2 to TRBJ2-1; 8 nucleotides align to TRBD2. CDR1 is LGHNA and CDR2 is YNFKEQ in the germline V gene. This CDR3 has 16 residues. Trimming cost V 1 base and J 10 bases; bases outside gene matches: 12. The DNA of the CDR3 is TGTGCCAGCAGCCAAGTTGATCCGGGAGGGAGACTCGAGCAGTTCTTC. This codes for CASSQVDPGGRLEQFF.

This chain joins TRBV2 and TRBJ2-1; TRBD2 agrees at 11 bases. Germline V gives CDR1 SNHLY, CDR2 FYNNEI. The CDR3 is 17 residues long. The V gene end was trimmed by 2 bases and the J gene end by 6 bases; junction bases not matched to a gene: 9. CDR3 sequence: CASSEQLAGVRGNEQFF. The CDR3 nucleotides read TGTGCCAGCAGTGAACAACTAGCGGGAGTCCGGGGCAATGAGCAGTTCTTC.

The V gene is TRBV27, the J gene TRBJ2-7; 9 nucleotides match TRBD1. Trimming cost V 3 bases and J 4 bases; bases outside gene matches: 7. The CDR3 has 15 amino acids. Germline CDR1 and CDR2: MNHEY and SMNVEV (reference sequence). The CDR3 spells CASSLTGTGHYEQYF. CDR3 bases: TGTGCCAGCAGTTTGACCGGGACAGGGCATTACGAGCAGTACTTC.

The chain joins TRBV29-1 to TRBJ2-1; D possibly corresponds to TRBD2 (6 bases). The ends were cut back, 2 bases at V and 6 bases at J, with 14 bases in the middle. This CDR3 is 14 amino acids long. The germline V gene encodes CDR1 SQVTM and CDR2 ANQGSEA. CDR3 residues: CSVEPPGAPNEQFF. CDR3 sequence (DNA): TGCAGCGTTGAACCCCCGGGAGCCCCCAATGAGCAGTTCTTC.

The chain joins TRBV7-9 to TRBJ2-7, with TRBD1 identical over 9 bases. The V and J ends lost 2 bases and 2 bases, in that order; junction bases with no gene match: 7. From germline, CDR1 is SEHNR and CDR2 FQNEAQ (reference sequence). The CDR3 is made up of 16 amino acids. The CDR3 here is CASSLITTGGTYEQYF. The CDR3 DNA reads as TGTGCCAGCAGCTTAATTACGACAGGGGGTACCTACGAGCAGTACTTC.

The V call is TRBV6-1, the J call TRBJ1-4, with D possibly TRBD1 on 6 matching bases. V lost 4 bases to trimming and J lost 5 bases, with 14 bases between them. The germline V gene has CDR1 MNHNS and CDR2 SASEGT. The CDR3 contains 15 residues. The CDR3 here is CASSAQGRGNEKLFF. CDR3 nucleotide sequence: TGTGCCAGCAGTGCTCAGGGGAGGGGGAATGAAAAACTGTTTTTT.